This TCR beta chain was identified in a study of shared clonotypes between healthy human individuals (dated by TCRdb to the early 2020s). Background for the entire study: A couple of women and three men aged 18 to 49 years were included in the cohort. For each donor, CD4 naive and CD4 memory were each given three plates, CD8 naive was given two plates, and CD8 memory was given one plate. Blood TCR repertoires of roughly five healthy adults were deeply sequenced to estimate repertoire size and the extent of clonotype sharing between individuals. To increase sequencing depth and limit assay-specific biases, TCR repertoire library preparation and sequencing were carried out by different laboratories using diverse techniques. Between about 0.94 and 8.9 billion PBMCs per donor were obtained by leukapheresis. Findings and caveats that apply to the study as a whole: The small number of donors limited the genetic and exposure-history diversity represented. Pairwise subsampling indicated that sequencing depth was expected to affect the degree of clonotype sharing among donors. Sharing across four donors was observed for about 5% of naive CD4, 3% to 3.5% of naive CD8, over 2% of memory CD4, and roughly 0.4% of memory CD8 clonotypes. Larger estimated clonotype richness was generally found for naive subsets than for memory subsets. Compared with non-shared clonotypes, the clonotypes found in all four sorted-subset donors had higher generation probabilities. Even with the large sequencing depth, rarefaction of the sorted-subset datasets indicated that sequencing was incomplete. Sampling was restricted to blood, and TCR repertoires in tissues likely differ from the TCR repertoires found in blood.

Donors were healthy HIV-negative adults with no recently reported acute infections or vaccinations. Every donor was a Caucasian adult residing in Nashville, Tennessee, USA. CD4+ T cells were enriched through magnetic negative selection, after which naive cells were positively selected on CD45RA and the remaining negative fraction served as the memory subset. Blood was obtained by leukapheresis, after which PBMCs were separated by Ficoll-Histopaque density gradient centrifugation and cryopreserved in liquid nitrogen vapor phase. Analytical flow cytometry was used to check the purity and quantity of each magnetically sorted T cell population. Genomic DNA was isolated from each sorted fraction and quantified by UV absorbance on a Nanodrop 2000c. Using the deep immunoSEQ assay, multiplex PCR amplified TCR CDR3 regions from genomic DNA. Extracted genomic DNA from each cell subset was spread evenly across all wells of several immunoSEQ 96-well plates, with each plate serving as a replicate. Each replicate PCR for sorted subsets received 150 to 250 ng genomic DNA, equal to about 29,000 T cell genomes. Purified libraries were measured with a Qubit 3.0 fluorometer, size-checked on a Bioanalyzer 2100, and measured again with the KAPA Library Quantification kit. Every immunoSEQ 96-well plate was sequenced on a dedicated single-read 150-cycle Illumina NextSeq 550 flow cell. The study's processing was this. Because only junctional sequences without quality scores were contained in the immunoSEQ output, filtering matching that applied to full-length reads could not be performed. Sequences were annotated with PyIR, a Python wrapper for IgBLAST v1.9, and V/J genes and CDR3 were assigned using IMGT germline references. Reads with weak V/J assignments (E-value above 1e-6), missing CDR3, stop codons, out-of-frame junctions, or ambiguous translated residues were removed. V3J clonotypes were defined as sequences sharing an identical inferred V gene, J gene, and CDR3 amino acid sequence. Percentage overlap between repertoires was computed as shared unique clonotypes divided by the size of the smaller repertoire. Three approaches were used to assess repertoire richness: RTK rarefaction, the Chao1 estimator, and Recon v2.1 estimates of unobserved clonotypes. Generation probabilities for all TCRbeta clonotypes obtained by the gDNA method from a handful of donors were computed using OLGA. The clones in this table, taken by TCRdb from immuneACCESS, are in-frame only. Not every clone is retained; where verified, under half of the shortfall comes from an unresolved V gene, and the cause of the rest is unknown. V, J and clone size reflect that table, while D and trimming were determined from the DNA. The sample table lists roughly 1,500,000 clones, around 98.5% of them with a count of one. Under 0.45% of the sample goes to the ten largest clones.

On this clone itself: What antigen it recognizes has not been identified. The sample holds no much larger clone one base away, and base qualities are not on file.

The CDR3, cysteine through phenylalanine, is 15 amino acids long. Here the CDR3 DNA is all that survives: 45 bases in frame from base 1. Germline trimming: 5 bases from V, 5 bases from J; junction bases outside gene matches: 12. Per the germline V gene, MNHEY is the CDR1 and SVGAGI is the CDR2. Rearrangement joined TRBV6-5 to TRBJ2-7, and 7 junction bases match TRBD1. The origin of this receptor is a young man in good health. Sequencing was carried out using naive CD4+ T cells sorted from blood. The intended sense of this specimen's cell subset or site label: CD45RA+ positively selected. The DNA reads TGTGCCAGCAGTCCACTAATTGTACAGGGGAACGAGCAGTACTTC. Its amino acids are CASSPLIVQGNEQYF.